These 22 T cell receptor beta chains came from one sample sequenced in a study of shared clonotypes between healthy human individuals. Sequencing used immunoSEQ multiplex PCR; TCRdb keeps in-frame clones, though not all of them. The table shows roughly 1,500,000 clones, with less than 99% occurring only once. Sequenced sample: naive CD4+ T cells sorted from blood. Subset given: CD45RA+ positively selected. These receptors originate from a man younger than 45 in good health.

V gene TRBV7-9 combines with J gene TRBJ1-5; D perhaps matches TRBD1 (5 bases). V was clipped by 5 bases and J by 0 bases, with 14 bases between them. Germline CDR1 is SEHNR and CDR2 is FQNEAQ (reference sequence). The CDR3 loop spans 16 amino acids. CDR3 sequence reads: CASSPAGGSSNQPQHF. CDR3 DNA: TGTGCCAGCAGCCCGGCTGGGGGGAGTAGCAATCAGCCCCAGCATTTT. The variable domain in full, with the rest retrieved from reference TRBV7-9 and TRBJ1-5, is DTGVSQNPRHKITKRGQNVTFRCDPISEHNRLYWYRQTLGQGPEFLTYFQNEAQLEKSRLLSDRFSAERPKGSFSTLEIQRTEQGDSAMYLCASSPAGGSSNQPQHFGDGTRLSIL.

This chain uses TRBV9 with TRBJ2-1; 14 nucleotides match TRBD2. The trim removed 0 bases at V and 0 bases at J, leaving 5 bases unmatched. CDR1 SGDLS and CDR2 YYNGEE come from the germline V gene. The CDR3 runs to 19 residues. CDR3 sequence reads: CASSVEGLAGVGSYNEQFF. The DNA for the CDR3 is TGTGCCAGCAGCGTAGAGGGACTAGCGGGAGTGGGCTCCTACAATGAGCAGTTCTTC.

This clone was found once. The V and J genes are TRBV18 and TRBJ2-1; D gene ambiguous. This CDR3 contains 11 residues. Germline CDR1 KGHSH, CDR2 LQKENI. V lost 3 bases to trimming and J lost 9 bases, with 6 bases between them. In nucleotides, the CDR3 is TGTGCCAGCTCACCCGCTATTGAGCAGTTCTTC. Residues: CASSPAIEQFF.

CDR3 loop: CASSVRGDEQFF. The CDR3 DNA sequence: TGCGCCAGCAGCGTCCGAGGGGATGAGCAGTTCTTC. The genes are TRBV5-1 and TRBJ2-1; D might be TRBD1 or TRBD2, each matching 5 bases. V lost 4 bases and J lost 8, with 10 bases in between. Germline loops: CDR1 SGHRS, CDR2 YFSETQ. This CDR3 has 12 residues.

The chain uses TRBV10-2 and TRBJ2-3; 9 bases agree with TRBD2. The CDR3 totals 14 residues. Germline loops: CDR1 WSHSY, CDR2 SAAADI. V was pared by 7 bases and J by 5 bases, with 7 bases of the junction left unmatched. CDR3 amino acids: CASKPGLAVDTQYF. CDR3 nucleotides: TGCGCCAGCAAACCGGGACTAGCAGTAGATACGCAGTATTTT.

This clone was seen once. The CDR3 here is CASSYRGSYEQYF. The CDR3 DNA reads as TGTGCCAGCAGCTACAGGGGGTCCTACGAGCAGTACTTC. V gene TRBV7-3 combines with J gene TRBJ2-7, with TRBD1 matching 8 bases. The germline CDR1 and CDR2 sequences are SGHTA and FQGTGA. V dropped 4 bases and J dropped 1; count of bases not matched to a gene: 0. The CDR3 sequence is 13 residues long.

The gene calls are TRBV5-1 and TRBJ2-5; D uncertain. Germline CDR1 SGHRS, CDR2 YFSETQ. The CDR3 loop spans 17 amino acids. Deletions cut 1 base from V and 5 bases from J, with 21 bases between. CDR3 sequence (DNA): TGCGCCAGCAGCTTGCACAGCACTGCCATACCCCTCGAGACCCAGTACTTC. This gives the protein CASSLHSTAIPLETQYF.

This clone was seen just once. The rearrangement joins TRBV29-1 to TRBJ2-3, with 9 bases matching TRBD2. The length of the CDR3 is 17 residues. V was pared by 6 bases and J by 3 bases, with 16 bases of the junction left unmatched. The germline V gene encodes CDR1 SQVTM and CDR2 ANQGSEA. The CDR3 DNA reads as TGCAGCGTCGCTGGGACTAGCTTGGGTGGGGGTACAGATACGCAGTATTTT. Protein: CSVAGTSLGGGTDTQYF.

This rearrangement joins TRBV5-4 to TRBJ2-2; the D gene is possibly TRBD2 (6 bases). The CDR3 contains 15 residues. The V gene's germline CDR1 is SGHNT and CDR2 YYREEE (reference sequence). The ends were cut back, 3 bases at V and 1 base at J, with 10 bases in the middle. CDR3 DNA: TGTGCCAGCAGCTCGTTGGGAGGGAACACCGGGGAGCTGTTTTTT. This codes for CASSSLGGNTGELFF. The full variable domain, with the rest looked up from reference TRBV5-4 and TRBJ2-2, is ETGVTQSPTHLIKTRGQQVTLRCSSQSGHNTVSWYQQALGQGPQFIFQYYREEENGRGNFPPRFSGLQFPNYSSELNVNALELDDSALYLCASSSLGGNTGELFFGEGSRLTVL.

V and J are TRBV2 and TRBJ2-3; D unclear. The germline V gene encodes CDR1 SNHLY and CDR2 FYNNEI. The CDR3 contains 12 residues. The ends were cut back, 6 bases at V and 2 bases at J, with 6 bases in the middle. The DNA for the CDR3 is TGTGCCAGCAGGTTAGCCACAGATACGCAGTATTTT. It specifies CASRLATDTQYF.

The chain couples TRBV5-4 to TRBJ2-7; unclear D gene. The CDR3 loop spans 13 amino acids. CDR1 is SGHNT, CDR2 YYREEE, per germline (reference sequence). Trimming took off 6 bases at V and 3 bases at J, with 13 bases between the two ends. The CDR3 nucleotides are TGTGCCAGCACCCTGGACGGAAACTACGAGCAGTACTTC. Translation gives CASTLDGNYEQYF.

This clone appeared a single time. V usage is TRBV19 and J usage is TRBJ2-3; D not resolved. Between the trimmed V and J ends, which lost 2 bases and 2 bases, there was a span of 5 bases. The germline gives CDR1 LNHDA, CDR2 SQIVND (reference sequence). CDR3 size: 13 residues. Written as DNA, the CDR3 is TGTGCCAGTAGTATAACGACCACAGATACGCAGTATTTT. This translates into CASSITTTDTQYF.

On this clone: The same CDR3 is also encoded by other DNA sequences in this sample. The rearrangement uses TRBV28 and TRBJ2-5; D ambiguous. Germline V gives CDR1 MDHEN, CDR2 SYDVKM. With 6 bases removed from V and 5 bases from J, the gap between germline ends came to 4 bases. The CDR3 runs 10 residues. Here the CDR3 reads CASSRETQYF. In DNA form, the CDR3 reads TGTGCCAGCAGCAGGGAGACCCAGTACTTC.

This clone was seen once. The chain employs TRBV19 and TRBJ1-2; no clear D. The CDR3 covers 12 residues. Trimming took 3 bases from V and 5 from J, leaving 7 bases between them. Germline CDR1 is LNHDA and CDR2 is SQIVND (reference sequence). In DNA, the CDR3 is TGTGCCAGTAGTATGGAAGGGTATGGCTACACCTTC. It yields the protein CASSMEGYGYTF.

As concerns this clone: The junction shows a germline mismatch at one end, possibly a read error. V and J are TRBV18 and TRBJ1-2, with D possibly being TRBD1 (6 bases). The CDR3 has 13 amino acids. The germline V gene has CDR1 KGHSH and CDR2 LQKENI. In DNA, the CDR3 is TGTGCCGGCTCTGGACAGACTAACTATGGCTACACCTTC. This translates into CAGSGQTNYGYTF.

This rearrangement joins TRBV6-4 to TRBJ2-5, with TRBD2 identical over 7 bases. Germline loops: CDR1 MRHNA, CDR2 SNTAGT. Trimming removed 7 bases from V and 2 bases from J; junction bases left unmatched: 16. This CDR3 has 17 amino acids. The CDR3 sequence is CASKWGGSTPEQETQYF. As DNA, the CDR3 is TGTGCCAGCAAGTGGGGCGGGAGCACCCCGGAACAAGAGACCCAGTACTTC.

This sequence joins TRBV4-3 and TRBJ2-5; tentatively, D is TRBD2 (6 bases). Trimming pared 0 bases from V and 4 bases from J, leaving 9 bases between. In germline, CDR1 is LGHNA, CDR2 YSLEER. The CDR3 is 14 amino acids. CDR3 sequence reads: CASSQDPGAETQYF. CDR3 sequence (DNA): TGCGCCAGCAGCCAAGATCCGGGAGCAGAGACCCAGTACTTC.

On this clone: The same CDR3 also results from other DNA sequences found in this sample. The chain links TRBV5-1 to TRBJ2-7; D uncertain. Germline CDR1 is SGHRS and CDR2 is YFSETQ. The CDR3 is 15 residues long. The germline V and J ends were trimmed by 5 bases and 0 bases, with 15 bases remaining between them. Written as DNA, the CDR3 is TGCGCCAGCAGTGCCGGCGGAAGGAGCTCCTACGAGCAGTACTTC. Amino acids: CASSAGGRSSYEQYF.

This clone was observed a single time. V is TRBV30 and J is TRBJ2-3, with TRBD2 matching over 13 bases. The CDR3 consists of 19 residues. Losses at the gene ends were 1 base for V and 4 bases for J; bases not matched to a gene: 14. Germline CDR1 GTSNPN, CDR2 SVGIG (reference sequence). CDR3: CAWSGVELAGGPRADTQYF. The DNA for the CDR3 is TGTGCCTGGAGTGGAGTGGAACTAGCGGGAGGGCCAAGGGCAGATACGCAGTATTTT. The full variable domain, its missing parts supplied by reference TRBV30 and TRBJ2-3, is SQTIHQWPATLVQPVGSPLSLECTVEGTSNPNLYWYRQAAGRGLQLLFYSVGIGQISSEVPQNLSASRPQDRQFILSSKKLLLSDSGFYLCAWSGVELAGGPRADTQYFGPGTRLTVL.

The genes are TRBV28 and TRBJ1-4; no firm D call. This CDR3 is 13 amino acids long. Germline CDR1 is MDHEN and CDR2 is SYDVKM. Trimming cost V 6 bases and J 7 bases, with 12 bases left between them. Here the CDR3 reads CASRWAVSEKLFF. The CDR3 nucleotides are TGTGCCAGCAGGTGGGCGGTGAGTGAAAAACTGTTTTTT.

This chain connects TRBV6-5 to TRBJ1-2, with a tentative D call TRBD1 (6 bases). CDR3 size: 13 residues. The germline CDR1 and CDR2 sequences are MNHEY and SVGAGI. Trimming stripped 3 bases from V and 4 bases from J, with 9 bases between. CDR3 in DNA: TGTGCCAGCAGTTATGGACAGTTCTATGGCTACACCTTC. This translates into CASSYGQFYGYTF.

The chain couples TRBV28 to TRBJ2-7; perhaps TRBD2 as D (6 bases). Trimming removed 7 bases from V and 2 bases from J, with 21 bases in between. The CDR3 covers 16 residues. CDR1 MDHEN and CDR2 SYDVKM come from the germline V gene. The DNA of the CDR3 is TGTGCCAGCAAGGTTTCGGGGAGGCCCCGCGCCTACGAGCAGTACTTC. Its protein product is CASKVSGRPRAYEQYF.